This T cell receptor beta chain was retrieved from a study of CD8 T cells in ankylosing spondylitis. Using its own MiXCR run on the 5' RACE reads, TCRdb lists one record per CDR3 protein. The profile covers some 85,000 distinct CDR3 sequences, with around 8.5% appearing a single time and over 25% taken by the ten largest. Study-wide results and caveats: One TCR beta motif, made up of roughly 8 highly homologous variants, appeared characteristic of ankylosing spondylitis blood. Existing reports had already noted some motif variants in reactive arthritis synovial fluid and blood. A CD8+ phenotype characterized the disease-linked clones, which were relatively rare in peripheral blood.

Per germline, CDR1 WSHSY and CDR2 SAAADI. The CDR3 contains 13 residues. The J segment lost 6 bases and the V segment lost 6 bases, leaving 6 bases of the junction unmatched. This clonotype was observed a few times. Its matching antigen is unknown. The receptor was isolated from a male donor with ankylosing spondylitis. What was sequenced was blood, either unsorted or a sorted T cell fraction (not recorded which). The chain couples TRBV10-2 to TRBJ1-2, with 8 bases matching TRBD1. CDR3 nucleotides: TGCGCCAGCAGCGGACAGGGTGGAAATGGCTACACCTTC. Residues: CASSGQGGNGYTF.